The entry that follows covers one T cell receptor beta chain sequence. This record belongs to a study of cytomegalovirus exposure and HLA in healthy donors. The PCR employed 60 Vbeta primers together with 13 Jbeta primers. The repertoire was sequenced with immunoSEQ multiplex PCR; TCRdb's copy has only in-frame clones and lacks some. There are about 150,000 clones in the sample; less than 85% occur only once, and about 6.4% lies in the top ten. Sequenced input: PBMCs. The sequence was collected from a woman aged 50 to 60 in good health and CMV-seropositive.

For the CDR3, the DNA is TGTGCCAGCAGTGGGACATCCCGGTATAATTCACCCCTCCACTTT. The encoded protein is CASSGTSRYNSPLHF. The V gene is TRBV2, the J gene TRBJ1-6; weak D call: TRBD1 (5 bases). Germline V lookup: CDR1 SNHLY, CDR2 FYNNEI. Trimming stripped 4 bases from V and 4 bases from J, with 11 bases between. The CDR3 spans 15 residues. Full variable domain (remainder filled in from reference TRBV2 and TRBJ1-6): EPEVTQTPSHQVTQMGQEVILRCVPISNHLYFYWYRQILGQKVEFLVSFYNNEISEKSEIFDDQFSVERPDGSNFTLKIRSTKLEDSAMYFCASSGTSRYNSPLHFGNGTRLTVT.